These 30 T cell receptor beta chains originate from one sample sequenced in a study of early T cells in non-severe SARS-CoV-2 infection. MiXCR, applied by TCRdb to the 5' RACE reads, yields one record per CDR3 protein. Of fewer than 75,000 distinct CDR3 sequences in the sample, roughly a fifth were seen once. The sequencing used whole blood, collected at baseline. The receptors originated from an adult who was a healthcare worker with PCR-confirmed SARS-CoV-2 infection or an uninfected control (not recorded which).

This clonotype has just a few counts. This chain connects TRBV19 to TRBJ2-1; 8 positions agree with TRBD2. V trimming: 5 bases; J trimming: 4 bases; junction bases outside the gene matches: 13. The CDR3 has 17 amino acids. Per the germline V gene, CDR1 is LNHDA and CDR2 is SQIVND (reference sequence). The CDR3 DNA follows: TGTGCCAGTAGTGCCGACCCCGGGACTAGTGTTTACAATGAGCAGTTCTTC. It codes for CASSADPGTSVYNEQFF.

The V gene is TRBV6-5, the J gene TRBJ1-1; possible D gene TRBD1, 6 bases. Germline V CDR1 and CDR2: MNHEY, SVGAGI. The CDR3 is made up of 15 amino acids. Deletions cut 8 bases from V and 6 bases from J, with 22 bases between. CDR3 loop: CASLPNYRDYAEAFF. CDR3 coding DNA: TGTGCCAGCTTACCGAACTACAGGGACTACGCTGAAGCTTTCTTT.

V gene TRBV7-8 combines with J gene TRBJ1-3; D remains unclear. The germline gives CDR1 SGHVS, CDR2 FQNEAQ. Deletions cut 1 base from V and 0 bases from J, with 7 bases between. The CDR3 has 15 residues. The CDR3 loop reads CASSLDQNSGNTIYF. In nucleotides, the CDR3 is TGTGCCAGCAGCTTAGATCAGAACTCTGGAAACACCATATATTTT.

This clonotype was seen at least ten times. The J gene is TRBJ1-1, the V gene TRBV6-6; the D is unclear. The CDR3 length is 13 residues. Trimming shortened V by 4 bases and J by 0 bases, and 6 bases separated the two germline ends. CDR1 is MNHNY and CDR2 is SVGAGI in the germline V gene (reference sequence). The CDR3 nucleotides are TGTGCCAGCAGTTGGACTCTGAACACTGAAGCTTTCTTT. Its translation is CASSWTLNTEAFF.

There are a few counts of this clonotype. The rearrangement joins TRBV19 to TRBJ1-5, with 7 bases fitting TRBD1. With V trimmed by 4 bases and J by 0 bases, 3 bases remained unmatched. The CDR3 loop spans 15 amino acids. Germline values: CDR1 LNHDA, CDR2 SQIVND (reference sequence). The CDR3: CASSTTGVSNQPQHF. In DNA, the CDR3 is TGTGCCAGTAGTACTACAGGGGTTAGCAATCAGCCCCAGCATTTT.

In its sample, this clonotype was seen a few times. The chain employs TRBV6-5 and TRBJ2-3; 7 bases align to TRBD2. CDR1 is MNHEY, CDR2 SVGAGI, per germline. V lost 5 bases, J lost 2 bases, and 7 bases stayed unmatched. The CDR3 spans 15 residues. The CDR3 spells CASSTRRGNTDTQYF. The CDR3 DNA reads TGTGCCAGCAGTACGAGGCGGGGGAACACAGATACGCAGTATTTT.

V gene TRBV20-1 combines with J gene TRBJ1-1; no definite D call. V was trimmed by 6 bases and J by 2 bases, leaving 7 bases between them. The CDR3 runs 11 residues. Germline CDR1 reads DFQATT; CDR2 reads SNEGSKA (reference sequence). This CDR3 reads CSAAGNTEAFF. CDR3 bases: TGCAGTGCGGCCGGAAACACTGAAGCTTTCTTT.

This sequence joins TRBV7-3 and TRBJ2-3; 9 bases are a match to TRBD2. With 1 base clipped from V and 1 base from J, the junction kept 3 bases outside the gene matches. Germline V gene lookup returns CDR1 SGHTA and CDR2 FQGTGA. The CDR3 has 16 amino acids. CDR3 bases: TGTGCCAGCAGCTTAATCCCTAGCGGGGGCACAGATACGCAGTATTTT. Amino acid sequence: CASSLIPSGGTDTQYF.

V and J are TRBV4-1 and TRBJ1-1; D is perhaps TRBD1 (6 bases). This CDR3 spans 13 amino acids. Trimming cost V 4 bases and J 11 bases, with 17 bases left between them. The germline CDR1 and CDR2 sequences are MGHRA and YSYEKL. In nucleotides, the CDR3 is TGCGCCAGCAGCCTACCGGACAGCCGGAGTGCTTTCTTT. It codes for CASSLPDSRSAFF.

The chain links TRBV14 to TRBJ1-2; D gene uncertain. The CDR3 is 13 amino acids. V was cut by 1 base and J by 4 bases, with 7 bases left in between. Germline V gene sequence: CDR1 SGHDN, CDR2 FVKESK. DNA of the CDR3: TGTGCCAGCAGCCAAGGTGCGACCTATGGCTACACCTTC. As protein: CASSQGATYGYTF.

The J gene is TRBJ2-2, the V gene TRBV24-1; D remains ambiguous. CDR1 and CDR2 (germline): KGHDR, SFDVKD. Trimming shortened V by 4 bases and J by 4 bases, and 9 bases separated the two germline ends. This CDR3 contains 14 residues. In DNA, the CDR3 is TGTGCCACCAGTGACCCCTCCTCCACCGGGGAGCTGTTTTTT. The encoded protein is CATSDPSSTGELFF.

This clonotype was seen only a few times. This rearrangement joins TRBV30 to TRBJ1-5, with TRBD1 as a possible D gene (5 bases). The germline V gene encodes CDR1 GTSNPN and CDR2 SVGIG (reference sequence). Between the trimmed V and J ends, which lost 3 bases and 8 bases, there was a span of 20 bases. This CDR3 region has 15 residues. The chain's CDR3 is CAWSNRLGAGEPQHF. In DNA form, the CDR3 reads TGTGCCTGGAGCAATCGGCTAGGGGCCGGGGAGCCCCAGCATTTT.

This clonotype was seen only a few times. The chain is built from TRBV7-9 and TRBJ1-1, with a tentative D call TRBD1 (5 bases). Germline V gene lookup returns CDR1 SEHNR and CDR2 FQNEAQ (reference sequence). CDR3 length equals 13 residues. V was shortened by 8 bases and J by 5 bases, with 15 bases between the two germline ends. The CDR3 region is CASARDSVTEAFF. Here the CDR3 DNA reads TGTGCCAGCGCAAGGGACTCGGTTACTGAAGCTTTCTTT.

This clonotype was counted between two and nine times. The chain uses TRBV7-9 and TRBJ1-1; D is unresolved. Per germline, CDR1 SEHNR and CDR2 FQNEAQ (reference sequence). The CDR3 extends over 13 amino acids. V lost 2 bases, J lost 1 base, and 5 bases lay in between. The CDR3 sequence is CASSLSENTEAFF. The CDR3 coding sequence is TGTGCCAGCAGCTTATCAGAGAACACTGAAGCTTTCTTT.

This clonotype was counted only a few times. This chain connects TRBV11-2 to TRBJ2-7, with unresolved D. This CDR3 spans 15 amino acids. V lost 1 base and J lost 2, with 12 bases in between. The V gene's germline CDR1 is SGHAT and CDR2 FQNNGV. The CDR3 spells CASSLGTDGAYEQYF. For the CDR3, the DNA is TGTGCCAGCAGCTTAGGGACCGACGGAGCCTACGAGCAGTACTTC.

The chain has TRBV7-9 and TRBJ2-7, with 12 bases identical to TRBD1. Looked up from germline, CDR1 is SEHNR and CDR2 is FQNEAQ (reference sequence). There are 14 residues in the CDR3. The J segment lost 5 bases and the V segment lost 5 bases, leaving 4 bases of the junction unmatched. CDR3 region: CASSARDRGHEQYF. The CDR3 coding sequence is TGTGCCAGCAGCGCCCGGGACAGGGGGCACGAGCAGTACTTC.

This chain joins TRBV2 and TRBJ2-7, with TRBD1 as a possible D gene (6 bases). The length of the CDR3 is 12 residues. The germline gives CDR1 SNHLY, CDR2 FYNNEI. Trimming left V 5 bases short and J 6 bases short, with 11 bases between. Written as DNA, the CDR3 is TGTGCCAGCAGTCCAAGCAGGGGCGAGCAGTACTTC. Its translation is CASSPSRGEQYF.

The chain carries TRBV2 and TRBJ2-1; a weak D match, TRBD2 (5 bases). Germline V lookup: CDR1 SNHLY, CDR2 FYNNEI. The ends were cut back, 7 bases at V and 10 bases at J, with 17 bases in the middle. The CDR3 consists of 13 residues. The CDR3 sequence is CASTLLGLPEQFF. CDR3 DNA: TGTGCCAGCACCCTCTTAGGACTTCCCGAGCAGTTCTTC. The entire variable domain, with the rest obtained from reference TRBV2 and TRBJ2-1, is as follows: EPEVTQTPSHQVTQMGQEVILRCVPISNHLYFYWYRQILGQKVEFLVSFYNNEISEKSEIFDDQFSVERPDGSNFTLKIRSTKLEDSAMYFCASTLLGLPEQFFGPGTRLTVL.

This clonotype was seen a few times. This rearrangement joins TRBV7-9 to TRBJ2-1, with a tentative D call TRBD2 (6 bases). Germline assignment: CDR1 SEHNR and CDR2 FQNEAQ (reference sequence). V lost 5 bases to trimming and J lost 9 bases, with 17 bases between them. The CDR3 runs 14 residues. The CDR3 DNA is TGTGCCAGCAGCCTCCCACTTACTAGCACTGAGCAGTTCTTC. It codes for CASSLPLTSTEQFF. Together with reference TRBV7-9 and TRBJ2-1, the CDR3 gives the full variable domain: DTGVSQNPRHKITKRGQNVTFRCDPISEHNRLYWYRQTLGQGPEFLTYFQNEAQLEKSRLLSDRFSAERPKGSFSTLEIQRTEQGDSAMYLCASSLPLTSTEQFFGPGTRLTVL.

The chain recombines TRBV27 with TRBJ1-5, with D perhaps matching TRBD1 (6 bases). CDR3 size: 14 residues. The germline V gene has CDR1 MNHEY and CDR2 SMNVEV (reference sequence). V was trimmed by 5 bases and J by 11 bases, leaving 19 bases between them. The CDR3 DNA sequence: TGTGCCAGCAGTCCCCGACAGGCCGGAGAGTCCCAGCATTTT. Translation gives CASSPRQAGESQHF.

This chain links TRBV10-1 with TRBJ2-2, with D perhaps matching TRBD1 (6 bases). This CDR3 is built from 14 residues. Germline V CDR1 and CDR2: WNHNN, SYGVQD (reference sequence). The germline V and J ends were trimmed by 4 bases and 6 bases, with 12 bases remaining between them. CDR3 sequence: CASSATGPSGELFF. The DNA of the CDR3 is TGCGCCAGCAGTGCAACAGGGCCGTCCGGGGAGCTGTTTTTT.

This clonotype was counted only a few times. This chain links TRBV7-6 with TRBJ2-3; D is undetermined. This CDR3 contains 13 residues. Trimming took off 4 bases at V and 2 bases at J, with 7 bases between the two ends. Germline V gene sequence: CDR1 SGHVS, CDR2 FNYEAQ. CDR3: CASSSLSTDTQYF. The CDR3 DNA sequence: TGTGCCAGCAGCTCACTATCCACAGATACGCAGTATTTT.

This clonotype was seen only a few times. The V call is TRBV12-3 or TRBV12-4, the J call TRBJ1-3, with D uncertain. Between the trimmed V and J ends, which lost 6 bases and 4 bases, there was a span of 1 base. The CDR3 totals 10 residues. This CDR3 reads CASRGNTIYF. CDR3 in DNA: TGTGCCAGCAGAGGAAACACCATATATTTT.

CDR3 nucleotide sequence: TGTGCCAGCAGTCCAACCGGGGTTGATTACCCAGATACGCAGTATTTT. It codes for CASSPTGVDYPDTQYF. The chain combines TRBV12-3 or TRBV12-4 with TRBJ2-3; D possibly corresponds to TRBD2 (5 bases). The CDR3 consists of 16 residues. The V end lost 5 bases, the J end lost 4 bases, and 19 bases lay between the germline ends.

This clonotype turned up a few times. The genes are TRBV19 and TRBJ1-6; the D is unclear. Trimming took off 1 base at V and 8 bases at J, with 6 bases between the two ends. Germline CDR1 and CDR2: LNHDA and SQIVND (reference sequence). This CDR3 spans 13 amino acids. The CDR3 loop reads CASSIVIDSPLHF. CDR3 coding DNA: TGTGCCAGTAGTATAGTTATTGATTCACCCCTCCACTTT.

The chain links TRBV4-1 to TRBJ2-2; no clear D. The CDR3 has 18 residues. Germline V gene data show CDR1 as MGHRA and CDR2 as YSYEKL. Trimming stripped 0 bases from V and 3 bases from J, with 17 bases between. DNA for the CDR3: TGCGCCAGCAGCCAAGATCTTTCCAGGACGGTGGACACCGGGGAGCTGTTTTTT. Its translation is CASSQDLSRTVDTGELFF.

Only a few counts were recorded for this clonotype. The rearrangement joins TRBV12-3 or TRBV12-4 to TRBJ2-1, with 7 bases aligning to TRBD2. The CDR3 has 14 amino acids. V trimming: 7 bases; J trimming: 6 bases; junction bases outside the gene matches: 9. The CDR3 sequence is CASTEQRGTNEQFF. CDR3 bases: TGTGCCAGCACCGAACAGCGGGGAACCAATGAGCAGTTCTTC.

The genes are TRBV28 and TRBJ2-1, with 9 bases fitting TRBD2. Trimming cost V 10 bases and J 4 bases; bases outside gene matches: 8. The V gene's germline CDR1 is MDHEN and CDR2 SYDVKM. CDR3 length equals 14 residues. CDR3 nucleotides: TGTGCCATCCGGGAGCGGGGGGCATACAATGAGCAGTTCTTC. Translation: CAIRERGAYNEQFF.

This clonotype was observed at least ten times. This rearrangement joins TRBV20-1 to TRBJ2-7; D tentatively reads TRBD1 or TRBD2 (6 bases each). V was cut by 3 bases and J by 0 bases, with 12 bases left in between. The germline gives CDR1 DFQATT, CDR2 SNEGSKA (reference sequence). This CDR3 is built from 14 residues. CDR3 DNA: TGCAGTGCTAGCGCGGGACACAGCTCCTACGAGCAGTACTTC. It translates to CSASAGHSSYEQYF.

The chain joins TRBV29-1 to TRBJ1-1; TRBD1 might be the D (5 bases). V lost 7 bases and J lost 1, with 7 bases in between. Per the germline V gene, CDR1 is SQVTM and CDR2 is ANQGSEA. This CDR3 comprises 11 residues. The CDR3 region has the DNA TGCAGCGCGGGGCCGAACACTGAAGCTTTCTTT. Amino acids: CSAGPNTEAFF.